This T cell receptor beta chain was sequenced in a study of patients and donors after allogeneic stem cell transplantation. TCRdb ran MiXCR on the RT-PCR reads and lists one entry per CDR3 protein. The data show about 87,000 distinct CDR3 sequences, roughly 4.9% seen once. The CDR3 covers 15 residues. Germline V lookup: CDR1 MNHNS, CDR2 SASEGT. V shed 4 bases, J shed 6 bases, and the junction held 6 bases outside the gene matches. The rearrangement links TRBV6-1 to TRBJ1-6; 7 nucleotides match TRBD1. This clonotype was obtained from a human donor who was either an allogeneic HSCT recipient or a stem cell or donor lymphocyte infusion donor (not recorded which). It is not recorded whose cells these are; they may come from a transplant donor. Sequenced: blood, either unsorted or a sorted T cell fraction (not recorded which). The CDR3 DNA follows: TGTGCCAGCAGTGTGGGACAGATTGTTAATTCACCCCTCCACTTT. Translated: CASSVGQIVNSPLHF.